This TCR beta chain is drawn from a study of blood T cells in healthy people across ages (dated by TCRdb to between 2014 and 2017). Describing the broader study: Template switching captured roughly one uniquely barcoded TCR beta cDNA molecule per two T cells in model experiments. Using deep sequencing normalized with unique cDNA molecular identifiers, the study measured how TCR beta repertoire diversity changes with age. Four age groups were formed from the donors: young (average approximately 16 years), middle-aged (approximately 40), aged (roughly 58) and long-lived (82). Donors of different ages were randomly distributed across sequencing lanes to avoid experimental bias. The study analyzed two additional independent replicas of 1 million unique cDNA reads from the same blood draw for two donors, one aged 18 to 30 and one aged 80 or older. Paper-wide results and their limitations: Bulk unsorted PBMC profiling prevented conclusive comparison of naive and antigen-experienced compartments. A strong correlation was found between observed TCR beta diversity and the percentage of naive T cells measured by flow cytometry. Observed TCR beta diversity per million T cells fell roughly linearly with age, and a significant reduction was already apparent by age roughly 40. Total diversity estimates from one million sequenced T cells were considered lower bounds and underestimates. Compared with the aged group, more naive CD4+ T cells, fewer expanded clones and increased TCR diversity were shown by the long-lived group, suggesting age selection. Because donor CMV infection status was unknown, age-related changes in expanded clonotypes were potentially confounded.

Comments on this clonotype: Its antigen is unknown. The sample holds no much larger clone one base away, and base qualities are not on file.

To prepare the library, 5' RACE was applied. The data were produced on an Illumina HiSeq 2500. The second PCR ran for about 6 to 11 cycles and used a J-beta primer mix along with a sample-barcoded 5' primer. A template-switch 5' adaptor carrying 12 random nucleotides introduced a unique molecular identifier onto each TCR beta cDNA molecule. At least 3 million CDR3-containing paired-end reads were obtained from each sample. The Mint cDNA synthesis kit, primed by a TRBC-specific oligonucleotide, was used to synthesize first-strand cDNA from all RNA. Following uracil-DNA glycosylase treatment, a first 18-cycle PCR with universal primers M1SS and BC2_uni_R was performed on all cDNA. Regarding the original processing steps: For normalization, 1 million high-quality reads were randomly selected from each sample, with every read carrying a distinct molecular identifier. Instead of being binned into consensus sequences, reads with shared molecular identifiers were discarded. MiTCR, with a Q25 quality threshold and the strictest error-elimination algorithm, was used for CDR3 identification, clonotype clustering and error correction. Lower-bound total TCR beta diversity was estimated with a nonparametric unseen species model using Euler transformation. TCRdb handled the public reads itself, with Q25 trimming in fastp and clone calling in MiXCR, and kept productive beta chains. Duplicate CDR3 protein sequences are folded into a single record with the most common DNA and genes. These V and J calls derive from TCRdb rather than the authors' analysis. The sample table contains about 1.7 million distinct CDR3 sequences; only one count was recorded for roughly 27% of them. The ten top clones hold over 7% of the sample.

Systemically healthy Caucasian individuals from Russia, roughly 40 in total and aged roughly 6 to 95 years, were included as donors. Around 10 milliliters of peripheral blood were collected from each donor into EDTA-treated Vacutainer tubes. Ficoll-Paque density-gradient centrifugation was used to isolate PBMCs, with at least 6.5 million per sample. Trizol reagent was used to extract total RNA from PBMCs, with at least 6 micrograms per sample. For every donor, an aliquot of PBMCs went through flow cytometry to measure the percentages of naive CD45RAhigh/CD27high T cells. The sample comprised blood. The clonotype comes from a woman in her 30s in good health.

CDR3 loop: CASSERLGSLETQYF. The DNA sequence is as follows: TGTGCCAGCAGTGAGCGGCTGGGCTCCTTGGAGACCCAGTACTTC. The rearranged segments are TRBV2 and TRBJ2-5, with no D gene named confidently. The cysteine opens and the phenylalanine closes a CDR3 of 15 amino acids. The read is trimmed to its CDR3 DNA, 45 bases read in frame from base 1. V was cut back by 3 bases and J by 5 bases, leaving a gap of 16 bases between them. According to the germline V gene, CDR1 reads SNHLY and CDR2 reads FYNNEI.